This T cell receptor (beta chain) was sequenced during a study of early T cells in non-severe SARS-CoV-2 infection (dated by TCRdb to the early 2020s). Study-level background: Because TCR sequencing relied on bulk RNA taken from unsorted whole blood, pairing of alpha and beta chains was not possible. Summary of the overall study and its limitations: VDJdb matching was skewed toward anti-spike CD8 responses and likely underestimated virus-specific expansions, missing private and CD4 specificities.

This clonotype has at least ten counts. Its antigen specificity is not known. No much larger clone exists at a distance of one base, and base qualities are not known. To prepare the library, 5' RACE was applied. Instrument on record: NextSeq 500. Unique molecular identifiers were attached to individual cDNA molecules in the TCR library protocol so that sequencing error and PCR bias could be corrected. TCR alpha and beta chains were both sequenced, and the abundances of alpha and beta sequences in each sample were closely correlated with each other. In the original analysis: Decombinator V4 was used to annotate the V gene, J gene and CDR3 of the TCR sequences. Expanded TCRs were defined as changing significantly between any two time points under a Poisson model with p below 0.0001. Abundances of TCRs were expressed as counts per million after normalisation to the total number of TCRs sequenced in each sample. MAIT TCRs were defined by TRAV1-2 paired with TRAJ12, TRAJ20 or TRAJ33, and iNKT TCRs by TRAV10 paired with TRAJ18. VDJdb, accessed 1 November 2021, was searched for CMV, EBV and SARS-CoV-2 annotated TCRs, with TCRs annotated for multiple antigens excluded. The public sequencing data were trimmed at Q25 with fastp and processed into clonotypes with MiXCR by TCRdb, which kept only in-frame beta chains. Every distinct CDR3 protein forms one entry, paired with its most common genes and DNA. These V and J calls derive from TCRdb rather than the authors' analysis. The sample table lists 40,000 to 60,000 distinct CDR3 sequences, over 3.5% of them with a count of one. The ten largest make up 5% to 6.5% of the sample.

This was a case-control study nested in a cohort of healthcare workers in London, UK, who had nasopharyngeal swab PCR tests and blood samples taken every week. Healthcare workers were recruited between 23 and 31 March 2020, during the week of the UK lockdown, and were followed weekly for up to roughly 16 weeks. Measured from the cysteine to the phenylalanine, the CDR3 is 15 residues long. Kept here is only the CDR3 DNA, which spans 45 bases and is read in frame from base 1. Relative to germline, V is 2 bases shorter and J is 1 base shorter, with 10 bases between their ends. CDR1 and CDR2 were assigned from the germline V gene (reference sequence) as LNHDA and SQIVND.

The TCR sequence derives from an adult who was a healthcare worker with PCR-confirmed SARS-CoV-2 infection or an uninfected control (not recorded which). This chain joins TRBV19 to TRBJ2-3; TRBD1 is possibly the D segment (5 matching bases). Specimen: whole blood. The DNA sequence is given as TGTGCCAGTAGTATAATTGGCAGGGGCACAGATACGCAGTATTTT. The encoded protein is CASSIIGRGTDTQYF.